Below are 25 T cell receptor beta chains sequenced from a single sample in a study of T cell clonality in common variable immunodeficiency (dated by TCRdb to the mid-2010s). The library was generated by the immunoSEQ multiplex PCR assay. In its TCRdb copy, this immuneACCESS table keeps in-frame sequences only and misses some clones. Where compared with another copy, unresolved V genes explain less than half of these, and the others have no known cause. Across this sample, around 50,000 clones were tabulated and none appeared just once. Clones ranked in the top ten supply about 1.8% of the sample. The sample comprised peripheral blood mononuclear cells. Every receptor here comes from a person aged 18 to 75 in good health.

This clone was seen repeatedly, ten times or more. The DNA ends 3 residues before the CDR3 does, and the rest of the CDR3 is filled in from the germline J gene. The gene calls are TRBV19 and TRBJ1-1; possible D gene TRBD1, 5 bases. V lost 5 bases and J 1 base, leaving 8 bases between the germline ends. In germline, CDR1 is LNHDA, CDR2 SQIVND (reference sequence). CDR3 size: 13 residues. CDR3 DNA, as far as it was read: TGTGCCAGTAGTTTGGACACGAACACTGAA. Translated, it gives CASSLDTNTE. The whole CDR3 sequence reads CASSLDTNTEAFF.

This clone was observed many times. The read gets to within 3 residues of the CDR3 end, and the germline J gene fills in the rest. The chain carries TRBV5-1 and TRBJ2-3, with a possible D match to TRBD2 (5 bases). V was pared by 4 bases and J by 2 bases, with 14 bases between. The CDR3 has 15 residues. The germline CDR1 and CDR2 sequences are SGHRS and YFSETQ. This CDR3 is CASSAGPGDTDTQYF. The CDR3 DNA, read in part, is TGCGCCAGCAGCGCTGGGCCCGGGGACACAGATACG.

At least ten counts were recorded for this clone. Coverage ceases 3 residues before the CDR3 finishes, and the germline J gene fills in the end. V usage is TRBV7-9 and J usage is TRBJ1-1; unclear D gene. The V gene's germline CDR1 is SEHNR and CDR2 FQNEAQ (reference sequence). The CDR3 sequence is 12 residues long. The DNA read from the CDR3 is TGTGCCAGCAGCTTAGCCGGAGGGGAA. It yields the protein CASSLAGGE. The whole CDR3 protein reads CASSLAGGEAFF.

There are many counts of this clone. The read ends 3 residues shy of where the CDR3 ends; the end is completed using the germline J gene. The rearrangement uses TRBV4-1 and TRBJ1-3, with a tentative D call TRBD1 (6 bases). CDR1 is MGHRA, CDR2 YSYEKL, per germline. Trimming took 4 bases from V and 2 from J, leaving 9 bases between them. The CDR3 is 14 residues long. CDR3 bases read: TGCGCCAGCAGCCCTACAGGGACTGGAAACACC. It is translated as CASSPTGTGNT. The full CDR3 protein is CASSPTGTGNTIYF.

There are many counts of this clone. Coverage ceases 3 residues before the CDR3 finishes, and the germline J gene fills in the end. The chain carries TRBV20-1 and TRBJ1-3; D may be TRBD1 (5 bases). V shed 6 bases and J shed 0 bases, with 12 bases lying between them. CDR3 size: 14 residues. Germline-derived CDR1 and CDR2 are DFQATT and SNEGSKA (reference sequence). CDR3 residues: CSAPRDISGNTIYF. The DNA read from the CDR3 is TGCAGTGCCCCCAGGGATATCTCTGGAAACACC.

This clone has only a few counts. The CDR3 goes on 3 residues after the read ends, and that part is filled in from the germline J gene. The gene calls are TRBV2 and TRBJ2-3, with D perhaps TRBD1 (6 bases). Per the germline V gene, CDR1 is SNHLY and CDR2 is FYNNEI. This CDR3 comprises 15 residues. The sequenced CDR3 bases are TGTGCCAGCAGTGACCCCAGGGGAAATCATCAGCCG. This translates into CASSDPRGNHQP. The full CDR3 protein reads CASSDPRGNHQPQYF. Drawing the rest from reference TRBV2 and TRBJ2-3, the complete variable domain is EPEVTQTPSHQVTQMGQEVILRCVPISNHLYFYWYRQILGQKVEFLVSFYNNEISEKSEIFDDQFSVERPDGSNFTLKIRSTKLEDSAMYFCASSDPRGNHQPQYFGPGTRLTVL.

This clone has at least ten counts. The DNA ends 3 residues before the CDR3 does, and the rest of the CDR3 is filled in from the germline J gene. The J gene is TRBJ1-2, the V gene TRBV19, with 7 bases identical to TRBD1. V was pared by 1 base and J by 6 bases, with 5 bases of the junction left unmatched. The CDR3 is 14 amino acids. Germline-derived CDR1 and CDR2 are LNHDA and SQIVND (reference sequence). The CDR3 bases that were read are TGTGCCAGTAGTATAGGAGGAGGGGGCCATGGC. It encodes CASSIGGGGHG. The full CDR3 reads CASSIGGGGHGYTF.

This clone was observed many times. The read ends 3 residues shy of where the CDR3 ends; the end is completed using the germline J gene. The gene calls are TRBV29-1 and TRBJ2-7, with 7 bases lining up with TRBD1. With V trimmed by 0 bases and J by 1 base, 6 bases remained unmatched. CDR1 and CDR2 from the germline V gene are SQVTM and ANQGSEA. This CDR3 comprises 15 residues. The CDR3 sequence: CSVEDPGTESYEQYF. The part of the CDR3 DNA that was read is TGCAGCGTTGAAGATCCTGGGACAGAATCCTACGAG.

The sample holds many counts of this clone. The read terminates 3 residues ahead of where the CDR3 ends, so the germline J gene completes it. The rearrangement links TRBV5-6 to TRBJ1-1; a possible D gene is TRBD1 (6 bases). CDR1 and CDR2 from the germline V gene are SGHDT and YYEEEE. Trimming removed 4 bases at V and 1 base at J, with 11 bases between. The CDR3 is made up of 14 amino acids. CDR3 DNA (partial): TGTGCCAGCAGCGTGGGGGGACAGAACACTGAA. This codes for CASSVGGQNTE. The full CDR3 protein is CASSVGGQNTEAFF.

This clone was detected ten times or more. The missing CDR3 end, 3 residues past where the read stops, is filled in from the germline J gene. The J gene is TRBJ2-1, the V gene TRBV5-6, with D possibly TRBD1 on 5 matching bases. CDR3 size: 13 residues. The germline gives CDR1 SGHDT, CDR2 YYEEEE. The V end was cut by 0 bases, the J end by 6 bases, with 7 bases between. The CDR3 reads CASSLAGSNEQFF. The CDR3 DNA, read in part, is TGTGCCAGCAGCTTGGCAGGGTCCAATGAG.

The table lists this clone with a few counts. With the read ending 3 residues before the CDR3 end, the germline J gene is used to fill in that end. The rearrangement joins TRBV30 to TRBJ2-2; D is possibly TRBD1 (6 bases). The CDR3 extends over 15 amino acids. Per germline, CDR1 GTSNPN and CDR2 SVGIG (reference sequence). The sequenced CDR3 bases are TGTGCCTGGAGTAAAAGCAGGGGCACTAATGAAAAG. Translation gives CAWSKSRGTNEK. The entire CDR3 is CAWSKSRGTNEKLFF.

This clone was counted at least ten times. The read is 3 residues too short to cover the CDR3 end, so that end is filled in from the germline J gene. The rearrangement joins TRBV6-2 or TRBV6-3 to TRBJ2-7; 8 nucleotides agree with TRBD1. This CDR3 has 14 amino acids. The germline V gene encodes CDR1 MNHEY and CDR2 SVGEGT. V dropped 6 bases and J dropped 3; count of bases not matched to a gene: 7. The CDR3 DNA, read in part, is TGTGCCAGCAGCCTTCTACAGGGGGACTACGAG. It is translated as CASSLLQGDYE. The CDR3 reads in full as CASSLLQGDYEQYF.

This clone was observed at least ten times. The read gets to within 3 residues of the CDR3 end, and the germline J gene fills in the rest. The chain links TRBV19 to TRBJ1-1; 8 positions agree with TRBD1. Germline V lookup: CDR1 LNHDA, CDR2 SQIVND (reference sequence). The ends lost 6 bases at V and 1 base at J; junction bases unmatched: 13. The CDR3 has 17 amino acids. The CDR3 loop reads CASRGHLTGAGNTEAFF. The part of the CDR3 DNA that was read is TGTGCCAGTAGGGGTCATCTGACAGGGGCCGGGAACACTGAA.

This clone was counted ten times or more. The read terminates 3 residues ahead of where the CDR3 ends, so the germline J gene completes it. This rearrangement joins TRBV7-9 to TRBJ1-6; a possible D gene is TRBD1 (5 bases). With 4 bases removed from V and 9 bases from J, the gap between germline ends came to 10 bases. The CDR3 sequence is 13 residues long. CDR1 is SEHNR, CDR2 FQNEAQ, per germline (reference sequence). CDR3 DNA (partial): TGTGCCAGCAGCTCGGCAGGGAGTTCACCC. This sequence encodes CASSSAGSSP. The CDR3 reads in full as CASSSAGSSPLHF.

This clone occurred many times. The CDR3 goes on 3 residues after the read ends, and that part is filled in from the germline J gene. The rearrangement links TRBV13 to TRBJ2-1, with TRBD2 matching over 7 bases. The CDR3 has 14 residues. The V segment lost 3 bases and the J segment 4 bases; nucleotides outside the gene matches: 3. Germline V gives CDR1 PRHDT, CDR2 FYEKMQ (reference sequence). CDR3 sequence: CASSLERGYNEQFF. Incomplete CDR3 DNA: TGTGCCAGCAGCTTGGAGCGGGGATACAATGAG.

This clone occurred a few times. This clone may be a read error of a much larger clone one base away. Read data end 3 residues before the CDR3 end; the end is taken from the germline J gene. This sequence joins TRBV19 and TRBJ1-5, with a possible D match to TRBD1 (5 bases). The CDR3 length is 17 residues. V gave up 1 base and J gave up 7 bases, with 20 bases separating them. The germline V gene encodes CDR1 LNHDA and CDR2 SQIVND (reference sequence). CDR3 sequence: CASSIAEDRPTEQPQHF. Incomplete CDR3 DNA: TGTGCCAGTAGTATAGCCGAAGACAGACCCACAGAGCAGCCC.

At least ten counts were recorded for this clone. At one of its ends the junction is not consistent with the germline gene, which may arise from a read error. The DNA ends 3 residues before the CDR3 does, and the rest of the CDR3 is filled in from the germline J gene. J is TRBJ1-4 and V is TRBV4-2, with 10 bases identical to TRBD1. The CDR3 has 16 amino acids. CDR1 and CDR2 (germline): LGHNA, YNFKEQ. CDR3 residues: CASSRGDRGTNEKLFF. The CDR3 bases that were read are TGCGCCAGCAGTCGCGGGGACAGGGGAACTAATGAAAAA.

In its sample, this clone was seen many times. With the read ending 3 residues before the CDR3 end, the germline J gene is used to fill in that end. The chain couples TRBV5-1 to TRBJ2-2, with 7 nucleotides matching TRBD2. Trimming took 3 bases from V and 7 from J; bases not matched to a gene: 15. The V gene's germline CDR1 is SGHRS and CDR2 YFSETQ. The CDR3 is 17 amino acids. CDR3 in amino acids: CASSSSVRGSGVGELFF. CDR3 DNA, as far as it was read: TGCGCCAGCAGCTCCAGTGTGCGCGGGAGCGGGGTCGGGGAG.

This clone was detected many times. The CDR3 end is not reached by the read, which stops 3 residues before it; the germline J gene fills it in. The rearrangement links TRBV5-1 to TRBJ2-7, with D perhaps matching TRBD1 (5 bases). CDR3 size: 13 residues. V was clipped by 0 bases and J by 2 bases, with 6 bases between them. The germline CDR1 and CDR2 sequences are SGHRS and YFSETQ. The CDR3 reads CASSLDRTYEQYF. CDR3 DNA (partial): TGCGCCAGCAGCTTGGACAGGACCTACGAG. The full variable domain, rest sourced from reference TRBV5-1 and TRBJ2-7, is KAGVTQTPRYLIKTRGQQVTLSCSPISGHRSVSWYQQTPGQGLQFLFEYFSETQRNKGNFPGRFSGRQFSNSRSEMNVSTLELGDSALYLCASSLDRTYEQYFGPGTRLTVT.

This clone was seen at least ten times. An end of the junction differs from the germline gene, which may be a read error. Coverage ceases 3 residues before the CDR3 finishes, and the germline J gene fills in the end. Additional DNA sequences in this sample encode the identical CDR3. This chain joins TRBV5-1 and TRBJ1-3; 8 nucleotides line up with TRBD1. CDR1 is SGHRS, CDR2 YFSETQ, per germline. CDR3 length: 15 residues. The CDR3 sequence: CASSFSQGAGNTIYF. The sequenced part of the CDR3 DNA is TGCGCCAGCAGCTTCTCTCAGGGGGCCGGAAACACA.

On this clone itself: The read stops 3 residues short of the end of the CDR3; the missing end is completed from the germline J gene. This chain joins TRBV10-3 and TRBJ1-6, with a tentative D call TRBD1 (5 bases). The germline V gene encodes CDR1 ENHRY and CDR2 SYGVKD. This CDR3 region has 12 residues. The sequenced part of the CDR3 DNA is TGTGCCATCGAGCGGATGGGGGGGTCC. Encoded protein: CAIERMGGS. In full, the CDR3 is CAIERMGGSLHF.

This clone has at least ten counts. The read gets to within 3 residues of the CDR3 end, and the germline J gene fills in the rest. The chain links TRBV7-2 to TRBJ2-1; D is undetermined. The CDR3 sequence is 11 residues long. V gave up 3 bases and J gave up 8 bases, with 5 bases separating them. The V gene's germline CDR1 is SGHTA and CDR2 FQGNSA. CDR3 protein: CASSFLDEQFF. Incomplete CDR3 DNA: TGTGCCAGCAGCTTTCTAGATGAG.

This clone appeared many times. Sequencing ends 3 residues short of the CDR3 end; the germline J gene provides the rest. This chain uses TRBV5-1 with TRBJ2-5; TRBD2 agrees at 7 bases. CDR1 is SGHRS, CDR2 YFSETQ, per germline. This CDR3 is 14 amino acids long. The V and J ends lost 0 bases and 5 bases, in that order; junction bases with no gene match: 4. The CDR3 bases that were read are TGCGCCAGCAGCTTGGAATCGGGGGGTGAGACC. Protein product: CASSLESGGET. The entire CDR3 reads CASSLESGGETQYF.

This clone came up many times. The read ends 3 residues early relative to the CDR3; the germline J gene fills the gap. The chain links TRBV4-2 to TRBJ1-4; TRBD1 agrees at 7 bases. This CDR3 spans 20 amino acids. The germline gives CDR1 LGHNA, CDR2 YNFKEQ. V lost 4 bases to trimming and J lost 0 bases; unmatched junction nucleotides: 17. CDR3: CASSPRQGRLSKTTNEKLFF. The CDR3 DNA, read in part, is TGTGCCAGCAGCCCGAGACAGGGTAGGCTGAGTAAAACAACTAATGAAAAA.

In this sample, this clone turned up a few times. The sequence runs out 3 residues before the end of the CDR3; the remainder is reconstructed from the germline J gene. This sequence joins TRBV5-1 and TRBJ1-1; TRBD1 aligns across 7 bases. Germline CDR1 and CDR2: SGHRS and YFSETQ. CDR3 length: 14 amino acids. The junction had 6 bases not matched to a gene; V was cut back by 0 bases and J by 7 bases. The CDR3 spells CASSLEGAMIEAFF. The sequenced part of the CDR3 DNA is TGCGCCAGCAGCTTGGAGGGGGCGATGATTGAA.